This record concerns one TCR beta chain sequence. What antigen it recognizes has not been identified. The record has no base qualities; no much larger clone is one base away. Inclusive of the bounding cysteine and phenylalanine, the CDR3 is 16 residues long. Of all the DNA, just the CDR3 is kept, 48 bases in frame from base 1. The germline V gene (reference sequence) gives CDR1 as MNHNY and CDR2 as SVGAGI. Trimmed from V: 6 bases; trimmed from J: 8 bases; junction bases lacking a gene match: 14. The sample comes from a study of blood T cells in healthy people across ages (dated by TCRdb to between 2014 and 2016). Study-wide context: Template switching captured roughly one uniquely barcoded TCR beta cDNA molecule per two T cells in model experiments. Age-related changes in TCR beta repertoire diversity were measured in the study by deep sequencing normalized with unique cDNA molecular identifiers. Four age groups were formed from the donors: young (average roughly 15 years), middle-aged (roughly 38), aged (approximately 60) and long-lived (about 75). To avoid experimental bias, donors of different ages were randomly spread across the sequencing lanes. Using the same blood draw, the study looked at two additional independent replicas of 1 million unique cDNA reads for two donors, one aged 18 to 30 and the other aged 80 or older. Points the paper makes about the study in general: The CMV infection status of donors was not known, potentially confounding age-related changes in expanded clonotypes. Bulk unsorted PBMC profiling prevented conclusive comparison of naive and antigen-experienced compartments. Estimates of total diversity from one million sequenced T cells were regarded as lower bounds and underestimates. The percentage of naive T cells measured by flow cytometry correlated strongly with observed TCR beta diversity. As age increased, observed TCR beta diversity per million T cells dropped in a roughly linear way, and a significant reduction was already evident by age 40. Compared with the aged group, more naive CD4+ T cells, fewer expanded clones and increased TCR diversity were shown by the long-lived group, suggesting age selection.

The donors were 40 or so Caucasian individuals from Russia, aged roughly 6 to 100 years, who were systemically healthy. Each donor gave ten milliliters of peripheral blood, drawn into EDTA-treated Vacutainer tubes. Ficoll-Paque density-gradient centrifugation was used to isolate PBMCs, with at least 7 million per sample. Trizol reagent was used to extract total RNA from the PBMCs, yielding at least 6 micrograms per sample. For every donor, flow cytometry on a PBMC aliquot measured the percentage of naive CD45RAhigh/CD27high T cells. The library was produced with 5' RACE. TCRdb lists the instrument as Illumina HiSeq 2500. A second PCR of about 6 to 12 cycles was run with a J-beta primer mix and a sample-barcoded 5' primer. A template-switch 5' adaptor carrying 12 random nucleotides introduced a unique molecular identifier onto each TCR beta cDNA molecule. Each sample yielded at least 2.5 million CDR3-containing paired-end reads. First-strand cDNA synthesis was performed from all RNA using the Mint cDNA synthesis kit, with priming by a TRBC-specific oligonucleotide. After uracil-DNA glycosylase treatment, a first 18-cycle PCR used universal primers M1SS and BC2_uni_R on all cDNA. Under the source paper's analysis protocol: Each sample was normalized by randomly selecting 1 million high-quality reads, each carrying a distinct molecular identifier. Reads sharing molecular identifiers were discarded rather than binned into consensus sequences. CDR3 identification, clonotype clustering and error correction used MiTCR with a Q25 quality threshold and the strictest error-elimination algorithm. A nonparametric unseen species model with Euler transformation was used to estimate a lower bound on total TCR beta diversity. In-frame beta chains were kept once TCRdb had trimmed the public reads at Q25 with fastp and called clones with MiXCR. CDR3 protein sequences are deduplicated, and each keeps its most common genes and DNA. These V and J calls rely on TCRdb rather than the paper's analysis. The sample profile shows about 1.4 million distinct CDR3 sequences; roughly 64% of them were found once. The ten top clones hold 5% to 7% of the sample.

This TCR was recovered from a man aged 18 to 30 in good health. The sequence links TRBV6-6 to TRBJ2-1; TRBD2 fits 9 bases in the junction. Sequenced material: blood. Read as DNA, the sequence is TGTGCCAGCAGCCCCTTTATTGGCGGGGGGGCCTATGAGCAGTTCTTC. Protein translation: CASSPFIGGGAYEQFF.